The 26 T cell receptor beta chains below come from one sample, sequenced in a study of molecular identifiers for immune sequencing clone quantification. TCRdb redid the calling of the PCR reads with MiXCR, one entry per CDR3 protein. The data hold approximately 550,000 distinct CDR3 sequences, with about a fifth observed a single time. The sequenced sample was naive CD8+ T cells from blood, with Jurkat cell RNA spiked in. Regarding subset: FACS-sorted CD8+CD4-CCR7+CD45RA+ naive T cells. The origin of the receptors is a human donor in good health. Some libraries in this study had Jurkat cell RNA spiked in.

As regards this clonotype: This may be a read error: a much more frequent sequence differs by one nucleotide. The gene calls are TRBV20-1 and TRBJ2-7, with a tentative D call TRBD1 (6 bases). Trimming took 5 bases from V and 3 from J, leaving 17 bases between them. Germline assignment: CDR1 DFQATT and CDR2 SNEGSKA (reference sequence). The CDR3 totals 14 residues. CDR3 bases: TGCAGTGCTCCTCTCACGGACAGCTTCTACGAGCAGTACTTC. This translates into CSAPLTDSFYEQYF.

The CDR3 is CASSQFYGQGVLTGELFF. In nucleotides, the CDR3 is TGCGCCAGCAGCCAGTTTTACGGGCAGGGAGTTTTGACCGGGGAGCTGTTTTTT. V gene TRBV4-1 combines with J gene TRBJ2-2, with D perhaps being TRBD1 or TRBD2 (5 bases each). The CDR3 spans 18 residues. CDR1 and CDR2 (germline): MGHRA, YSYEKL. V lost 3 bases and J lost 5, with 22 bases in between.

This clonotype was detected ten times or more. The chain joins TRBV6-5 to TRBJ2-3; 8 positions match TRBD2. J lost 2 bases, V lost 6 bases, and 16 bases had no gene match. CDR1 is MNHEY, CDR2 SVGAGI, per germline. This CDR3 has 18 amino acids. CDR3 nucleotides: TGTGCCAGCAGCCTAAGACCGGGACTAGTTTTAAACACAGATACGCAGTATTTT. Translating gives CASSLRPGLVLNTDTQYF.

The rearrangement joins TRBV11-1 to TRBJ2-5, with D unclear. V was cut by 1 base and J by 1 base, with 7 bases left in between. Germline CDR1 SGHAT, CDR2 FQDESV (reference sequence). The CDR3 consists of 14 residues. Here the CDR3 DNA reads TGTGCCAGCAGCTTAGAGTCGTTCCAAGAGACCCAGTACTTC. Translating gives CASSLESFQETQYF.

This clonotype was counted a single time. Being one base from a much bigger clone, this may be a read error. The V call is TRBV30, the J call TRBJ1-3; D not certain. Trimming shortened V by 4 bases and J by 2 bases, and 9 bases separated the two germline ends. The CDR3 length is 13 residues. The V gene's germline CDR1 is GTSNPN and CDR2 SVGIG (reference sequence). The CDR3 spells CAWTAVTGNTIYF. CDR3 in DNA: TGTGCCTGGACGGCTGTTACTGGAAACACCATATATTTT.

With respect to this clonotype: The CDR3 ends on some other residue instead of the conserved phenylalanine or tryptophan, so this is likely a read error. This rearrangement joins TRBV7-6 to TRBJ2-7, with TRBD1 matching over 10 bases. The J segment lost 3 bases and the V segment lost 4 bases, leaving 9 bases of the junction unmatched. The CDR3 length is 16 residues. Germline lookup yields CDR1 SGHVS and CDR2 FNYEAQ. The CDR3 reads CASSSRLGQGGYEQYL. The CDR3 region has the DNA TGTGCCAGCAGCTCCCGCCTAGGACAGGGGGGCTACGAGCAGTACCTC.

This clonotype was picked up one time. Sequence at one end of the junction differs from germline and may be a read error. The V and J genes are TRBV6-2 or TRBV6-3 and TRBJ2-2; 11 bases are a match to TRBD2. This CDR3 contains 19 residues. The germline gives CDR1 MNHEY, CDR2 SVGEGT. CDR3 DNA: TGTGCCAGCAGAATTACACGGCTAGCGGGAGGACTGAACGCCGGGGAGCTGTTTTTT. Protein: CASRITRLAGGLNAGELFF.

As regards this clonotype: A much larger clone lies a single base off, so this may be a read error. The rearrangement uses TRBV7-3 and TRBJ2-2; D not certain. Per the germline V gene, CDR1 is SGHTA and CDR2 is FQGTGA. The CDR3 has 14 residues. The CDR3 region is CAGSSSLNTGELFF. For the CDR3, the DNA is TGTGCCGGCAGCTCCTCATTGAACACCGGGGAGCTGTTTTTT.

This clonotype was found many times. The chain couples TRBV20-1 to TRBJ2-5; 12 bases are shared with TRBD2. The CDR3 sequence is 16 residues long. V lost 0 bases, J lost 5 bases, and 7 bases stayed unmatched. The V gene's germline CDR1 is DFQATT and CDR2 SNEGSKA (reference sequence). This CDR3 is CSAREPSGGAWETQYF. CDR3 nucleotide sequence: TGCAGTGCTAGAGAGCCTAGCGGGGGGGCCTGGGAGACCCAGTACTTC.

The chain uses TRBV6-5 and TRBJ2-7; maybe TRBD2 (7 bases). Trimming pared 2 bases from V and 6 bases from J, leaving 17 bases between. The CDR3 runs 15 residues. Per the germline V gene, CDR1 is MNHEY and CDR2 is SVGAGI. The CDR3 DNA follows: TGTGCCAGCAGTTACCACGGCGGGGGCCAGGTCGAGCAGTACTTC. It encodes CASSYHGGGQVEQYF.

The chain links TRBV13 to TRBJ2-1, with D possibly matching TRBD2 (6 bases). The germline gives CDR1 PRHDT, CDR2 FYEKMQ (reference sequence). V was shortened by 0 bases and J by 6 bases, with 12 bases between the two germline ends. This CDR3 has 15 amino acids. The CDR3 sequence is CASSLGDSEGNEQFF. DNA of the CDR3: TGTGCCAGCAGCTTAGGGGACTCGGAGGGCAATGAGCAGTTCTTC.

This clonotype was picked up a small number of times. The chain has TRBV28 and TRBJ1-1; D gene uncertain. The CDR3 has 13 amino acids. The germline V and J ends were trimmed by 7 bases and 4 bases, with 13 bases remaining between them. Germline V CDR1 and CDR2: MDHEN, SYDVKM. The CDR3 sequence: CASTWRGSTEAFF. The CDR3 nucleotides read TGTGCCAGCACCTGGCGGGGAAGCACTGAAGCTTTCTTT.

The chain combines TRBV9 with TRBJ2-2; D may correspond to TRBD1 or TRBD2 (5 bases each). This CDR3 is 13 amino acids long. The germline V and J ends were trimmed by 1 base and 5 bases, with 6 bases remaining between them. Germline CDR1 reads SGDLS; CDR2 reads YYNGEE. CDR3 sequence reads: CASSVWGTGELFF. The CDR3 nucleotides are TGTGCCAGCAGCGTATGGGGGACCGGGGAGCTGTTTTTT.

Comment on this clonotype: Relative to the germline gene, one junction end is altered; a read error may explain this. J is TRBJ1-5 and V is TRBV27, with 8 bases matching TRBD1. Per germline, CDR1 MNHEY and CDR2 SMNVEV (reference sequence). The CDR3 extends over 17 amino acids. The CDR3 DNA sequence: TGTGCCAGCAGTCCCCAGACAGGGGTCGATAGCAGTCAGCCCCAGCATTTT. This translates into CASSPQTGVDSSQPQHF.

The CDR3 is CATRVDTGELFF. In DNA form, the CDR3 reads TGTGCCACCCGTGTGGATACCGGGGAGCTGTTTTTT. The chain recombines TRBV27 with TRBJ2-2, with no clear D. Trimming removed 10 bases at V and 5 bases at J, with 11 bases between. The V gene's germline CDR1 is MNHEY and CDR2 SMNVEV (reference sequence). There are 12 residues in the CDR3.

Notes on this clonotype: The CDR3 does not end in the conserved phenylalanine or tryptophan, so this is likely a read error. The chain couples TRBV5-3 to TRBJ2-7, with D uncertain. TRBV5-3 is flagged as an ORF with uncertain function. The CDR3 length is 12 residues. The CDR3 DNA reads TGTGCCAGCAGCTTGACGGGTAGCGAGCAGTACTCC. This sequence encodes CASSLTGSEQYS.

This clonotype was observed many times. The chain carries TRBV29-1 and TRBJ2-1; 7 bases fit TRBD2. The germline V gene has CDR1 SQVTM and CDR2 ANQGSEA. J gave up 3 bases and V 0 bases, and 8 bases lay outside the gene matches. CDR3 length equals 16 residues. Here the CDR3 DNA reads TGCAGCGTTGAAGATCTGGAGGGAGGGTTCTACAATGAGCAGTTCTTC. Its protein is CSVEDLEGGFYNEQFF.

This clonotype was picked up a small number of times. The gene calls are TRBV10-3 and TRBJ2-2, with D possibly matching TRBD1 (5 bases). Germline V gene sequence: CDR1 ENHRY, CDR2 SYGVKD. The CDR3 consists of 17 residues. V gave up 6 bases and J gave up 4 bases, with 21 bases separating them. This CDR3 is CAIREMNVITGTGELFF. The CDR3 DNA reads TGTGCCATCAGGGAGATGAATGTAATTACAGGCACCGGGGAGCTGTTTTTT.

The J gene is TRBJ1-1, the V gene TRBV28; D perhaps matches TRBD1 (6 bases). Germline CDR1 and CDR2: MDHEN and SYDVKM. Trimming left V 7 bases short and J 2 bases short, with 11 bases between. This CDR3 has 13 amino acids. CDR3 nucleotides: TGTGCCAGCACCGTGACAGGAAACACTGAAGCTTTCTTT. Protein product: CASTVTGNTEAFF.

This clonotype occurred many times. CDR3 sequence: CASRGRQEKAFF. The CDR3 DNA is TGTGCCAGCAGGGGAAGACAGGAGAAAGCTTTCTTT. The chain couples TRBV6-5 to TRBJ1-1, with D possibly TRBD1 on 6 matching bases. This CDR3 has 12 amino acids. In germline, CDR1 is MNHEY, CDR2 SVGAGI. V lost 6 bases to trimming and J lost 9 bases, with 14 bases between them.

The rearrangement joins TRBV20-1 to TRBJ2-7; 10 bases fit TRBD2. In germline, CDR1 is DFQATT, CDR2 SNEGSKA (reference sequence). The V segment lost 2 bases and the J segment 2 bases; nucleotides outside the gene matches: 6. The CDR3 contains 15 residues. The CDR3 sequence: CSARSTSGATYEQYF. The CDR3, as DNA: TGCAGTGCTAGATCAACTAGCGGGGCGACCTACGAGCAGTACTTC.

This clonotype appeared a few times. The chain joins TRBV27 to TRBJ2-1; D ambiguous. The CDR3 covers 13 residues. Germline V gives CDR1 MNHEY, CDR2 SMNVEV (reference sequence). V lost 3 bases, J lost 5 bases, and 8 bases lay in between. The CDR3 DNA sequence: TGTGCCAGCAGTTTTACTTGGAACAATGAGCAGTTCTTC. It encodes CASSFTWNNEQFF.

This clonotype was observed at least ten times. The chain joins TRBV7-9 to TRBJ2-7; a weak D match, TRBD2 (6 bases). This CDR3 has 15 residues. The V and J ends lost 1 base and 3 bases respectively, with 13 bases between them. Germline CDR1 reads SEHNR; CDR2 reads FQNEAQ (reference sequence). CDR3 in DNA: TGTGCCAGCAGCTTAGTGCGGGGTAATAGCTACGAGCAGTACTTC. Protein sequence: CASSLVRGNSYEQYF.

The rearrangement joins TRBV3-1 to TRBJ1-1, with D perhaps matching TRBD1 (5 bases). Per the germline V gene, CDR1 is LGHDT and CDR2 is YNNKEL (reference sequence). Trimming pared 3 bases from V and 4 bases from J, leaving 12 bases between. The CDR3 has 14 amino acids. The chain's CDR3 is CASSHGQVSTEAFF. The CDR3 DNA reads TGTGCCAGCAGCCACGGACAAGTGAGCACTGAAGCTTTCTTT.

At least ten counts were recorded for this clonotype. This chain links TRBV7-9 with TRBJ2-5; 8 bases agree with TRBD2. Germline values: CDR1 SEHNR, CDR2 FQNEAQ (reference sequence). CDR3 length: 15 residues. Trimming cost V 3 bases and J 5 bases; bases outside gene matches: 8. This CDR3 reads CASSLSRASGETQYF. The CDR3 region has the DNA TGTGCCAGCAGCTTGTCCAGGGCTAGCGGGGAGACCCAGTACTTC.

J is TRBJ2-5 and V is TRBV30, with unresolved D. V gave up 5 bases and J gave up 5 bases, with 9 bases separating them. Germline CDR1 and CDR2: GTSNPN and SVGIG (reference sequence). The CDR3 spans 11 residues. CDR3 in amino acids: CAWALSETQYF. CDR3 bases: TGTGCCTGGGCCCTTTCTGAGACCCAGTACTTC.